The rows below give T cell receptor beta chains drawn from one sample of a study of blood T cell repertoires in COVID-19. Profiled with immunoSEQ multiplex PCR; TCRdb holds only in-frame clones, not every one. Of 170,000 or so clones listed, 80% to 85% are singletons. Sequenced sample: peripheral blood. Source of these receptors: a woman in her fifties or sixties with acute or convalescent COVID-19. Both conserved end residues are part of each CDR3. A D gene is named only where the DNA matches it firmly. Rows give clone size only sometimes, using once, few, many, or a class for an expanded clone.

>NA|TRBJ1-2|NA|TRBV30
CAWSPGQANYGYTF
TGTGCCTGGAGTCCCGGACAAGCTAACTATGGCTACACCTTC
>NA|TRBJ1-1|TRBD1|TRBV6-5
CASSTGGARTEAFF
TGTGCCAGCAGTACAGGGGGCGCGAGGACTGAAGCTTTCTTT
>NA|TRBJ1-2|TRBD1|TRBV6-6
CASSYSGGRNYGYTF
TGTGCCAGCAGTTACTCAGGGGGCCGAAACTATGGCTACACCTTC
>NA|TRBJ2-7|TRBD1|TRBV3-1/TRBV3-2
CASSLRDRVSYEQYF
TGTGCCAGCAGCCTCCGGGACAGGGTATCCTACGAGCAGTACTTC
>NA|TRBJ2-5|NA|TRBV2
CASSEAGRGRKETQYF
TGTGCCAGCAGTGAAGCGGGGCGGGGCCGGAAAGAGACCCAGTACTTC
>NA|TRBJ2-1|TRBD1|TRBV9
CASSPGQGAYNEQFF
TGTGCCAGCAGCCCGGGACAGGGGGCCTACAATGAGCAGTTCTTC
>once|TRBJ2-1|NA|TRBV7-6
CASSLTQGLEQFF
TGTGCCAGCAGCTTGACCCAGGGGCTTGAGCAGTTCTTC
>once|TRBJ1-5|TRBD1|TRBV28
CASSPGTGRNQPQHF
TGTGCCAGCAGTCCAGGGACAGGGAGGAATCAGCCCCAGCATTTT
>NA|TRBJ1-3|TRBD1|TRBV7-8
CASSLPGGSTIYF
TGTGCCAGCAGCCTACCAGGGGGCTCCACCATATATTTT
>NA|TRBJ1-6|NA|TRBV30
CAWSSTGWALHF
TGTGCCTGGAGCTCGACAGGTTGGGCCCTCCACTTT
>few|TRBJ1-6|TRBD1|TRBV3-1/TRBV3-2
CASSQERPGGFPLHF
TGTGCCAGCAGCCAAGAACGGCCAGGGGGTTTTCCCCTCCACTTT
>NA|TRBJ1-2|TRBD1|TRBV9
CASSGGRGGTGAAYTF
TGTGCCAGCAGCGGTGGCCGGGGGGGGACAGGGGCTGCCTACACCTTC
>NA|TRBJ2-7|TRBD2|TRBV6-5
CASTHPSGTSYEQYF
TGTGCCAGCACCCACCCTAGCGGGACCTCCTACGAGCAGTACTTC
>NA|TRBJ2-1|TRBD2|TRBV4-3
CASSQDGLAGHNEQFF
TGCGCCAGCAGCCAAGATGGGCTAGCGGGGCACAATGAGCAGTTCTTC
>NA|TRBJ1-6|NA|TRBV7-2
CASSQANSPLHF
TGTGCCAGCAGCCAGGCCAATTCACCCCTCCACTTT
>NA|TRBJ2-2|NA|TRBV9
CASSEQGYTGELFF
TGTGCCAGCAGCGAACAGGGTTACACCGGGGAGCTGTTTTTT
>NA|TRBJ2-3|TRBD2|TRBV6-5
CASSYGGVTDTQYF
TGTGCCAGCAGTTACGGGGGGGTCACAGATACGCAGTATTTT
>once|TRBJ1-1|NA|TRBV6-1
CASSEVKVRTEAFF
TGTGCCAGCAGTGAAGTTAAGGTGAGGACTGAAGCTTTCTTT
>NA|TRBJ2-2|NA|TRBV19
CASSVQREAGELFF
TGTGCCAGTAGTGTGCAGAGAGAGGCCGGGGAGCTGTTTTTT
>NA|TRBJ1-1|TRBD1|TRBV28
CASSLDRTEAFF
TGTGCCAGCAGTTTGGACAGGACTGAAGCTTTCTTT
>NA|TRBJ1-1|NA|TRBV3-1/TRBV3-2
CASSPWPRDTSRAEAFF
TGTGCCAGCAGTCCATGGCCCCGGGACACCTCCCGGGCTGAAGCTTTCTTT
>NA|TRBJ2-7|TRBD2|TRBV7-2
CASSLGPGGSYEQYF
TGTGCCAGCAGCTTAGGCCCGGGGGGCTCCTACGAGCAGTACTTC
>NA|TRBJ2-1|TRBD2|TRBV7-2
CASSLGGLAGQFF
TGTGCCAGCAGCTTAGGGGGACTAGCGGGGCAGTTCTTC
>NA|TRBJ2-1|TRBD1|TRBV19
CASSITRPNSPGQGFYNEQFF
TGTGCCAGTAGTATTACGCGACCTAACTCTCCGGGACAGGGGTTCTACAATGAGCAGTTCTTC
>NA|TRBJ2-2|NA|TRBV28
CASSLMGAVSRELFF
TGTGCCAGCAGTTTAATGGGGGCGGTTTCCCGGGAGCTGTTTTTT
>NA|TRBJ2-1|NA|TRBV6-5
CASSYVGAPFEQFF
TGTGCCAGCAGTTACGTGGGGGCCCCTTTTGAGCAGTTCTTC
>NA|TRBJ2-2|NA|TRBV3-1/TRBV3-2
CASRQLFPNTGELFF
TGTGCCAGCAGGCAACTCTTTCCGAACACCGGGGAGCTGTTTTTT
>NA|TRBJ1-3|NA|TRBV19
CASNENSGNTIYF
TGTGCCAGTAACGAGAATTCAGGAAACACCATATATTTT
>NA|TRBJ1-4|TRBD1|TRBV2
CASRETGETNEKLFF
TGTGCCAGCAGAGAGACAGGGGAAACTAATGAAAAACTGTTTTTT
>NA|TRBJ2-7|NA|TRBV4-3
CASSQGQSGSYEQYF
TGCGCCAGCAGCCAAGGACAGAGTGGCTCCTACGAGCAGTACTTC
>NA|TRBJ1-4|TRBD1|TRBV28
CASSSDRANEKLFF
TGTGCCAGCAGTTCGGACAGGGCGAATGAAAAACTGTTTTTT
>once|TRBJ2-5|TRBD2|TRBV7-2
CASSSGGGETQYF
TGTGCCAGCAGCTCCGGCGGGGGAGAGACCCAGTACTTC
>NA|TRBJ1-3|NA|TRBV6-5
CASSYADSGNTIYF
TGTGCCAGCAGTTACGCAGACTCTGGAAACACCATATATTTT
>few|TRBJ2-1|NA|TRBV19
CASTSLSYNEQFF
TGTGCCAGTACCTCCCTCTCCTACAATGAGCAGTTCTTC
>NA|TRBJ1-5|NA|TRBV21-1
CASTSSGGSSQPQHF
TGTGCCAGCACCTCCTCGGGAGGGTCGAGTCAGCCCCAGCATTTT
>once|TRBJ1-6|NA|TRBV7-9
CASSLALAQGSSPLHF
TGTGCCAGCAGCTTAGCGCTGGCTCAAGGGAGTTCACCCCTCCACTTT
>NA|TRBJ2-3|NA|TRBV6-5
CASSYTRSHTDTQYF
TGTGCCAGCAGTTATACTCGGTCCCACACAGATACGCAGTATTTT
>NA|TRBJ1-2|NA|TRBV5-1
CASSSGNLGNKGSYGYTF
TGCGCCAGCAGCTCCGGGAATCTAGGGAACAAGGGCAGCTATGGCTACACCTTC
>NA|TRBJ1-2|TRBD1|TRBV7-9
CASSSRPGQGNSNYGYTF
TGTGCCAGCAGTTCTCGACCGGGACAGGGTAATTCTAACTATGGCTACACCTTC
>NA|TRBJ2-5|NA|TRBV4-1
CASSHTQGYQETQYF
TGCGCCAGCAGCCACACTCAGGGGTACCAAGAGACCCAGTACTTC
>NA|TRBJ2-5|TRBD2|TRBV6-5
CASRTSGGLETQYF
TGTGCCAGCAGAACTAGCGGGGGCCTGGAGACCCAGTACTTC
>NA|TRBJ2-5|TRBD2|TRBV7-8
CASSLGTSGVQETQYF
TGTGCCAGCAGCTTAGGAACTAGCGGGGTACAAGAGACCCAGTACTTC
>NA|TRBJ2-7|NA|TRBV20-1
CSATMGDEQYF
TGCAGTGCTACCATGGGCGACGAGCAGTACTTC
>NA|TRBJ2-2|NA|TRBV5-4
CASSLAAGLNTGELFF
TGTGCCAGCAGCTTGGCAGCAGGACTGAACACCGGGGAGCTGTTTTTT
>NA|TRBJ2-2|NA|TRBV4-2
CASSQDGGGELFF
TGTGCCAGCAGCCAAGACGGGGGCGGGGAGCTGTTTTTT
>once|TRBJ2-1|TRBD2|TRBV7-2
CASSLELAAHNEQFF
TGTGCCAGCAGCTTAGAACTAGCGGCCCACAATGAGCAGTTCTTC
>NA|TRBJ1-2|NA|TRBV11-2
CASSPRTAYWGYTF
TGTGCCAGCAGCCCAAGGACAGCGTATTGGGGCTACACCTTC
>few|TRBJ1-5|TRBD1|TRBV19
CASRPGQGALGNQPQHF
TGTGCCAGTAGGCCGGGACAGGGGGCATTAGGCAATCAGCCCCAGCATTTT
>few|TRBJ2-2|TRBD1|TRBV5-1
CASSLGPGTGTGELFF
TGCGCCAGCAGCTTGGGACCCGGGACAGGGACCGGGGAGCTGTTTTTT
>few|TRBJ1-6|NA|TRBV5-6
CASSLLMGSSPLHF
TGTGCCAGCAGCTTGTTAATGGGGAGCTCACCCCTCCACTTT
>once|TRBJ1-4|TRBD1|TRBV4-3
CASSQDLDRANEKLFF
TGCGCCAGCAGCCAAGATCTGGACAGGGCTAATGAAAAACTGTTTTTT
>NA|TRBJ1-6|NA|TRBV27
CSRGRGNSPLHF
TGTTCCAGGGGCCGAGGGAATTCACCCCTCCACTTT
>once|TRBJ2-3|NA|TRBV21-1
CASSKGGATSGEEWDTQYF
TGTGCCAGCAGCAAAGGAGGGGCGACTAGCGGGGAGGAATGGGATACGCAGTATTTT
>NA|TRBJ2-7|TRBD2|TRBV4-1
CASSQTGGSYEQYF
TGCGCCAGCAGCCAAACGGGGGGGTCCTACGAGCAGTACTTC
>NA|TRBJ1-1|NA|TRBV19
CASSIQGVSTEAFF
TGTGCCAGTAGTATACAGGGTGTGAGCACTGAAGCTTTCTTT
>few|TRBJ1-5|TRBD1|TRBV7-2
CASSLDRGNQPQHF
TGTGCCAGCAGCCTTGACAGGGGCAATCAGCCCCAGCATTTT
>NA|TRBJ1-2|NA|TRBV28
CASSFPTGRNGYTF
TGTGCCAGCAGTTTCCCCACAGGGAGAAATGGCTACACCTTC
>NA|TRBJ2-7|TRBD1|TRBV28
CASSTTGGARYEQYF
TGTGCCAGCAGTACTACAGGGGGCGCTAGGTACGAGCAGTACTTC
>NA|TRBJ2-1|NA|TRBV19
CASSIAGVGNEQFF
TGTGCCAGTAGTATAGCAGGGGTTGGGAATGAGCAGTTCTTC